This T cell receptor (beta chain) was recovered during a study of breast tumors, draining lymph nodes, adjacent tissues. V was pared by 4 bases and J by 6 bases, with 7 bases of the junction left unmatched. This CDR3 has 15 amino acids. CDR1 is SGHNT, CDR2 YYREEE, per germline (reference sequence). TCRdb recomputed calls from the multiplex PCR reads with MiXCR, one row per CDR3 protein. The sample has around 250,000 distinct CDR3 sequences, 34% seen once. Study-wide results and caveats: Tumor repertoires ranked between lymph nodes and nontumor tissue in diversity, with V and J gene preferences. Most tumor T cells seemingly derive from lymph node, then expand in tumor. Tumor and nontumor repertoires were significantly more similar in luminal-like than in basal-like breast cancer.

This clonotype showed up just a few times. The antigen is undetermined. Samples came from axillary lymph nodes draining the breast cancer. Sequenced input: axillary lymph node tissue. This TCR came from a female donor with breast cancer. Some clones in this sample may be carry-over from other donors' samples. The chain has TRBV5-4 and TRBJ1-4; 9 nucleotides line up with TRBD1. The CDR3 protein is CASSETGGGDEKLFF. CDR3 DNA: TGTGCCAGCAGCGAAACAGGGGGCGGGGATGAAAAACTGTTTTTT.